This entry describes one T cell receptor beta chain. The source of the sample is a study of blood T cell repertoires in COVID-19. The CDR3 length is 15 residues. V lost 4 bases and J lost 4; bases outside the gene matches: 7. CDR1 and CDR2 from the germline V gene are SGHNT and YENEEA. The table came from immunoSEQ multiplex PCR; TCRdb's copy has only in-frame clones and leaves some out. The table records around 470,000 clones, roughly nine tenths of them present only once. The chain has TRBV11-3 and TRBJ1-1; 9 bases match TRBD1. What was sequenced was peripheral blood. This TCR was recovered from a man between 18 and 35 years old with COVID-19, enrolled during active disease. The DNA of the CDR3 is TGTGCCAGCAGCTCCCGACAGGGGGGGACCACTGAAGCTTTCTTT. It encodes CASSSRQGGTTEAFF.